A selection of T cell receptor beta chains follows, all from one sample in a study of T cell repertoires in cytomegalovirus infection. In TCRdb, the reads were re-called with MiXCR into one record per CDR3 protein. The repertoire includes a few hundred thousand distinct CDR3 sequences, about a quarter of them detected once, and around 13% sits in the top ten. Sequencing used PBMCs. These receptor sequences come from a human donor in good health (CMV status not recorded). Some clones in this sample may be carry-over from other donors' samples. CDR3s include the opening cysteine and the closing phenylalanine or tryptophan. The D gene is left open where the match is weak. Some rows mark clone size as missing; the rest say once, few, many or name a class of expanded clone.

clone size	D gene	CDR3 length	V gene	J gene	CDR3 protein	CDR3 DNA
many	TRBD1	16	TRBV7-9	TRBJ2-4	CASSRTGVLGKNIQYF	TGTGCCAGCAGCCGGACAGGGGTTCTTGGCAAAAACATTCAGTACTTC
few	TRBD1	13	TRBV29-1	TRBJ1-2	CSVEGAGGVGYTF	TGCAGCGTGGAGGGGGCAGGTGGGGTTGGCTACACCTTC
many	-	13	TRBV7-2	TRBJ1-2	CASSLGPLYGYTF	TGTGCCAGCAGCTTAGGTCCCCTCTATGGCTACACCTTC
-	TRBD1	16	TRBV2	TRBJ1-2	CASSEWQGVSGYGYTF	TGTGCCAGCAGTGAATGGCAGGGGGTCTCCGGCTATGGCTACACCTTC
-	TRBD2	16	TRBV11-2	TRBJ2-3	CASSLDLGLARDTQYF	TGTGCCAGCAGCTTAGACCTGGGACTAGCTCGAGATACGCAGTATTTT
-	-	11	TRBV12-3/TRBV12-4	TRBJ2-1	CASSFYPEQFF	TGTGCCAGCAGTTTCTACCCTGAGCAGTTCTTC
-	TRBD2	15	TRBV6-5	TRBJ2-1	CASSYWTSGNNEQFF	TGTGCCAGCAGTTACTGGACTAGCGGGAACAATGAGCAGTTCTTC
-	-	12	TRBV6-2/TRBV6-3	TRBJ2-5	CASRTTSETQYF	TGTGCCAGCAGGACTACCTCGGAGACCCAGTACTTC
many	-	15	TRBV5-6	TRBJ2-1	CASSLPGTANNEQFF	TGTGCCAGCAGCCTACCGGGGACTGCCAACAATGAGCAGTTCTTC
few	-	15	TRBV20-1	TRBJ2-3	CSALTLALRTDTQYF	TGCAGTGCGCTAACTCTAGCGCTTCGCACAGATACGCAGTATTTT
-	TRBD1	15	TRBV12-3/TRBV12-4	TRBJ1-5	CASSFLWTGGQPQHF	TGTGCCAGCAGTTTTCTCTGGACAGGGGGTCAGCCCCAGCATTTT
many	TRBD1	14	TRBV7-9	TRBJ1-1	CASSPGQVNTEAFF	TGTGCCAGCAGTCCAGGACAGGTGAACACTGAAGCTTTCTTT
few	TRBD1	14	TRBV20-1	TRBJ1-4	CSASVGQGDEKLFF	TGCAGTGCTAGTGTGGGACAGGGTGATGAAAAACTGTTTTTT
-	TRBD1	15	TRBV14	TRBJ2-2	CASSQEKQGTGELFF	TGTGCCAGCAGCCAGGAAAAACAGGGGACCGGGGAGCTGTTTTTT
few	TRBD1	14	TRBV5-4	TRBJ2-1	CASSLRKQGTTQFF	TGTGCCAGCAGCTTGCGTAAACAGGGGACCACCCAGTTCTTC
-	TRBD1	14	TRBV19	TRBJ2-2	CASSPGQGVRELFF	TGTGCCAGTAGTCCCGGACAGGGAGTAAGGGAGCTGTTTTTT
-	-	12	TRBV28	TRBJ2-1	CASRAPPNEQFF	TGTGCCAGCAGGGCGCCTCCCAATGAGCAGTTCTTC
few	TRBD1	14	TRBV11-2	TRBJ2-5	CASSATGGSETQYF	TGTGCCAGCAGCGCAACAGGGGGCTCAGAGACCCAGTACTTC
few	TRBD2	16	TRBV7-2	TRBJ2-1	CASSGGGTSGRGEQFF	TGTGCCAGCAGCGGGGGGGGGACTAGCGGTCGAGGGGAGCAGTTCTTC
-	-	12	TRBV29-1	TRBJ1-1	CSVDRENTEAFF	TGCAGCGTTGACAGGGAGAACACTGAAGCTTTCTTT
-	TRBD2	16	TRBV27	TRBJ2-3	CASSSLAGVRTDTQYF	TGTGCCAGCAGTAGCCTAGCGGGAGTCCGCACAGATACGCAGTATTTT
many	TRBD1	15	TRBV11-2	TRBJ2-1	CASSLRQGIYNEQFF	TGTGCCAGCAGCCTCCGACAGGGCATATACAATGAGCAGTTCTTC
-	TRBD2	15	TRBV5-1	TRBJ2-3	CASTGTSDPTDTQYF	TGCGCCAGCACCGGGACTAGCGATCCCACAGATACGCAGTATTTT
few	TRBD2	13	TRBV11-2	TRBJ2-1	CASSLGGGREQFF	TGTGCCAGCAGCTTAGGGGGGGGACGAGAGCAGTTCTTC
many	TRBD1	18	TRBV7-8	TRBJ2-3	CASSSARPGQVNADTQYF	TGTGCCAGCAGCTCTGCCCGACCGGGACAGGTTAATGCAGATACGCAGTATTTT
few	-	13	TRBV12-3/TRBV12-4	TRBJ2-5	CASSWRGSETQYF	TGTGCCAGCAGTTGGAGAGGGTCCGAGACCCAGTACTTC
-	-	12	TRBV6-1	TRBJ1-1	CASSLQYTEAFF	TGTGCCAGCAGTTTACAGTACACTGAAGCTTTCTTT
-	-	13	TRBV6-1	TRBJ1-1	CASSPNWNTEAFF	TGTGCCAGCAGTCCTAACTGGAACACTGAAGCTTTCTTT
few	TRBD2	15	TRBV28	TRBJ2-7	CASSFFGTSTYEQYF	TGTGCCAGCAGTTTCTTCGGGACTAGCACCTACGAGCAGTACTTC
-	-	14	TRBV7-9	TRBJ1-4	CASSLSGEREKLFF	TGTGCCAGCAGCTTATCTGGGGAGAGAGAAAAACTGTTTTTT
many	TRBD2	16	TRBV28	TRBJ2-2	CASSPVRLAETGELFF	TGTGCCAGCAGCCCCGTGAGGCTAGCGGAGACCGGGGAGCTGTTTTTT
-	TRBD1	15	TRBV19	TRBJ1-1	CASKWTGGLNTEAFF	TGTGCCAGTAAGTGGACAGGGGGATTGAACACTGAAGCTTTCTTT
-	TRBD2	17	TRBV7-8	TRBJ2-1	CASSLATSGRAGGEQFF	TGTGCCAGCAGCTTAGCGACTAGCGGGAGGGCCGGAGGTGAGCAGTTCTTC
few	-	13	TRBV7-9	TRBJ1-5	CASSLAFNQPQHF	TGTGCCAGCAGCTTAGCGTTTAATCAGCCCCAGCATTTT
few	-	13	TRBV7-7	TRBJ1-4	CASSSHSNEKLFF	TGTGCTAGCAGCTCCCACTCGAATGAAAAACTGTTTTTT
many	TRBD2	16	TRBV7-9	TRBJ2-5	CASSSAVAGDRETQYF	TGTGCCAGCAGCTCAGCCGTCGCGGGAGACCGTGAGACCCAGTACTTC
many	TRBD2	15	TRBV27	TRBJ2-2	CASSSWGGVTGELFF	TGTGCCAGCAGCTCATGGGGAGGGGTCACCGGGGAGCTGTTTTTT
-	-	17	TRBV7-2	TRBJ2-1	CASSLRGLTNPNNEQFF	TGTGCCAGCAGCTTAAGGGGACTGACCAACCCTAACAATGAGCAGTTCTTC
many	-	13	TRBV7-2	TRBJ1-5	CASSFERNQPQHF	TGTGCCAGCAGCTTCGAACGAAATCAGCCCCAGCATTTT
many	TRBD2	16	TRBV7-2	TRBJ2-5	CASSSLGLARKETQYF	TGTGCCAGCAGCTCGTTAGGACTAGCGCGAAAAGAGACCCAGTACTTC
few	-	16	TRBV12-3/TRBV12-4	TRBJ2-1	CASSLVSSSPGNEQFF	TGTGCCAGCAGTTTAGTTTCGAGCTCCCCGGGGAATGAGCAGTTCTTC
-	-	15	TRBV10-3	TRBJ2-6	CAISDQASGANVLTF	TGTGCCATCAGTGATCAGGCCTCTGGGGCCAACGTCCTGACTTTC
-	-	15	TRBV30	TRBJ2-1	CAWSSQGARGNEQFF	TGTGCCTGGAGTTCCCAGGGAGCCAGGGGCAATGAGCAGTTCTTC
many	TRBD2	17	TRBV19	TRBJ2-4	CASTESGLAGLKNIQYF	TGTGCCAGTACCGAATCGGGACTAGCGGGCCTCAAAAACATTCAGTACTTC
-	TRBD2	15	TRBV7-6	TRBJ2-1	CASSVPGTNYNEQFF	TGTGCCAGCAGCGTCCCCGGGACTAACTACAATGAGCAGTTCTTC
few	-	15	TRBV11-2	TRBJ2-1	CASSLVVAPYNEQFF	TGTGCCAGCAGCTTAGTGGTAGCGCCGTACAATGAGCAGTTCTTC
-	TRBD2	16	TRBV6-1	TRBJ2-1	CASSEATAGGGNEQFF	TGTGCCAGCAGTGAAGCGACAGCGGGAGGTGGCAATGAGCAGTTCTTC
few	-	20	TRBV4-2	TRBJ2-2	CASSHPGQWTGRFYTGELFF	TGTGCCAGCAGCCACCCGGGACAATGGACTGGTCGATTCTACACCGGGGAGCTGTTTTTT
-	-	16	TRBV6-1	TRBJ2-4	CASSEALSNSKNIQYF	TGTGCCAGCAGTGAAGCATTAAGCAACAGTAAAAACATTCAGTACTTC